This T cell receptor (beta chain) was recovered during a study of OX40 agonist ivuxolimab in advanced cancers. Regarding the study in general: The costimulatory receptor OX40 (CD134) was targeted by ivuxolimab, a fully human IgG2 agonistic monoclonal antibody. The point of sequencing TCRbeta in the periphery was to test whether ivuxolimab changed TCR sequence diversity and drove clonal T-cell expansion. A male proportion of 82.7% and a mean age of roughly 55 years, ranging from about 23 to 79, were recorded for the dose-escalation cohort. Of the roughly 51 patients in dose escalation, approximately 20 had hepatocellular carcinoma, some 15 had melanoma, 9 had renal cell carcinoma and 9 had head and neck cancer. Partial responses occurred in three dose-escalation patients: two with cutaneous melanoma and one with hepatocellular carcinoma. The monotherapy dose-escalation portion (N = 52 patients) of the phase I ivuxolimab trial is reported in the paper. Prior anti-PD-1, anti-PD-L1 or anti-CTLA-4 therapy was permitted, and approximately 41% of dose-escalation patients had received checkpoint inhibitors. Intravenous ivuxolimab was administered to patients every 2 weeks at six dose levels: 0.01, 0.1, 0.3, 1.5, 3 and 10 mg/kg. What the study reported, not specific to this receptor: Which antigens the clonally expanded peripheral T cells were specific for was not determined. In the 0.1-3.0 mg/kg groups, partial responders were among the patients with the lowest normalized peripheral clonal expansion, particularly in CD8+ T cells. After ivuxolimab, expanded clones were on average more numerous among CD8+ T cells than among CD4+ T cells. Low levels of normalized T-cell clonal expansion were also shown by some nonresponding patients. At doses from 0.1 to 3.0 mg/kg, clonal expansion was seen in both CD4+ and CD8+ blood T cells between baseline and week 6.

The trial excluded patients who had a history of autoimmune disease or were on systemic immunosuppression. Peripheral blood for TCR sequencing was drawn from every dose cohort at baseline, at cycle 4 day 1 and at cycle 7 day 1. Samples were obtained from an open-label, multicenter, first-in-human phase I dose-escalation trial of ivuxolimab. Adults with locally advanced or metastatic melanoma, renal cell carcinoma, hepatocellular carcinoma or head and neck squamous cell carcinoma were enrolled in the trial. Before TCR sequencing, CD4+ T cells and CD8+ T cells were sorted from peripheral blood as separate populations. Genomic DNA was extracted from sorted cells for sequencing of the TCRbeta CDR3 region. The immunoSEQ Assay was used to sequence the TCRbeta CDR3 regions. Imported from immuneACCESS, the table was reduced by TCRdb to in-frame sequences with V and J called. These copies leave out some clones; in studies compared against another copy, an unresolved V gene accounts for under half, and the cause of the remainder is not known. The sample has 69,000 or so clones on record, around 80% of them singletons. Approximately 6.7% of the sample is taken by the ten largest.

At the junction V is shortened by 4 bases and J by 1 base; bases outside the gene matches: 17. There are 23 amino acids in the CDR3, from cysteine to phenylalanine inclusive. The entry retains the CDR3 DNA only, 69 bases that are in frame from base 1. Per the germline V gene, LGHNA is the CDR1 and YNFKEQ is the CDR2. This clone was observed once. Its antigen is unknown. No much larger clonotype is one base removed from it; base qualities were not supplied. The sequencing used CD4+ or CD8+ T cells sorted from blood, collected in a trial of the OX40 agonist ivuxolimab. This sequence uses TRBV4-2 and TRBJ2-6, and TRBD2 aligns with 15 junction nucleotides. The receptor comes from an adult with an advanced solid tumor such as melanoma, head and neck, liver or kidney cancer. The CDR3 is CASSPFWTSGRAESLSGANVLTF. The DNA reads TGTGCCAGCAGCCCCTTCTGGACTAGCGGGAGGGCCGAATCTCTGTCTGGGGCCAACGTCCTGACTTTC.